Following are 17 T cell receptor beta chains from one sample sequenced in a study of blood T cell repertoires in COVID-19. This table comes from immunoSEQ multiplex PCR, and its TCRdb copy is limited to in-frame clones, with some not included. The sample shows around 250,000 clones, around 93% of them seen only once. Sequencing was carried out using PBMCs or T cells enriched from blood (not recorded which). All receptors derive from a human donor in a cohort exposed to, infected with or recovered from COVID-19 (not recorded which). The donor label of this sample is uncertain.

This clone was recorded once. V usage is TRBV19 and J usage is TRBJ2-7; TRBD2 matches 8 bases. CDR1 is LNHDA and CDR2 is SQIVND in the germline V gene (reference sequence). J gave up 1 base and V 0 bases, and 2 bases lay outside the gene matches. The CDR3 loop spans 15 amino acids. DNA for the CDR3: TGTGCCAGTAGTATAGATCGGGAGGGATCCTACGAGCAGTACTTC. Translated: CASSIDREGSYEQYF.

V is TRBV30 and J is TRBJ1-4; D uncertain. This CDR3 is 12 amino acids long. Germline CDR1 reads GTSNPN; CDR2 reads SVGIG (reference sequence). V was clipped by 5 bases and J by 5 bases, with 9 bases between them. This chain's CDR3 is CAWSNVNEKLFF. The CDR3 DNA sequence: TGTGCCTGGTCCAATGTGAATGAAAAACTGTTTTTT.

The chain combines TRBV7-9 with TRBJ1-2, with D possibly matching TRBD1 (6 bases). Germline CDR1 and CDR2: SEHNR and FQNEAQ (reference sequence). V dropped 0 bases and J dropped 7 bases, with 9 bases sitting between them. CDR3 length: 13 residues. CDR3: CASSLAGGAGYTF. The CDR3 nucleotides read TGTGCCAGCAGCTTAGCGGGGGGGGCTGGCTACACCTTC.

The CDR3 nucleotides read TGTGCCAGCAGCCACAGGGGTCATAATTCACCCCTCCACTTT. Translation: CASSHRGHNSPLHF. The chain joins TRBV3-1 (or the pseudogene TRBV3-2) to TRBJ1-6; tentative D call: TRBD1 (6 bases). The germline V and J ends were trimmed by 3 bases and 5 bases, with 8 bases remaining between them. Germline V gives CDR1 LGHDT, CDR2 YNNKEL (reference sequence). This CDR3 comprises 14 residues.

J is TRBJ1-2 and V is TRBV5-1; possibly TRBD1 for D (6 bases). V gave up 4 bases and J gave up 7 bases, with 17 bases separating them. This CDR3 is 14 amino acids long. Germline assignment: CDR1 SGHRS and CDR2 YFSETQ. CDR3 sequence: CASSPIQGRSGYTF. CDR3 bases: TGCGCCAGCAGCCCAATACAGGGCCGAAGTGGCTACACCTTC.

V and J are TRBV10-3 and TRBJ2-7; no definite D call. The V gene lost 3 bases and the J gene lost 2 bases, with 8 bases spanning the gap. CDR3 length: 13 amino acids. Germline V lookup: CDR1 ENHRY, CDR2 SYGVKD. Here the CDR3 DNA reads TGTGCCATCAGTGATAATTCGGCCTACGAGCAGTACTTC. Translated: CAISDNSAYEQYF.

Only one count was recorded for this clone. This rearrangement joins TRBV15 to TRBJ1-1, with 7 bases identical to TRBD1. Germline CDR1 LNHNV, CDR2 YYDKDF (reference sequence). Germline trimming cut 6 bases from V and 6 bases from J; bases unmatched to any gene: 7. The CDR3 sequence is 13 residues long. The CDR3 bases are TGTGCCACCAGTCGAGACAGGGTATCTGAAGCTTTCTTT. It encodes CATSRDRVSEAFF. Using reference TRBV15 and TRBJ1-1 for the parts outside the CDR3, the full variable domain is DAMVIQNPRYQVTQFGKPVTLSCSQTLNHNVMYWYQQKSSQAPKLLFHYYDKDFNNEADTPDNFQSRRPNTSFCFLDIRSPGLGDTAMYLCATSRDRVSEAFFGQGTRLTVV.

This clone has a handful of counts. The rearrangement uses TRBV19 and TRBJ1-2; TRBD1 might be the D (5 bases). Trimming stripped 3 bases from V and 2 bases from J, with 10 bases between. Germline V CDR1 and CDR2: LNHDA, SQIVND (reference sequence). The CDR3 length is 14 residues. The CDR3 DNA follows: TGTGCCAGTAGTATCGCGGGGCGAAACTATGGCTACACCTTC. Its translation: CASSIAGRNYGYTF.

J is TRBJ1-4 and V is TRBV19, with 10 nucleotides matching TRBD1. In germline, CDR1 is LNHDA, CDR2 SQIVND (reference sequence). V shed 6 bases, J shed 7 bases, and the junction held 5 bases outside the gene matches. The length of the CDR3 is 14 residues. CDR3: CASSLRDRGEKLFF. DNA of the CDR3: TGTGCCAGTAGCCTCCGGGACAGGGGTGAAAAACTGTTTTTT.

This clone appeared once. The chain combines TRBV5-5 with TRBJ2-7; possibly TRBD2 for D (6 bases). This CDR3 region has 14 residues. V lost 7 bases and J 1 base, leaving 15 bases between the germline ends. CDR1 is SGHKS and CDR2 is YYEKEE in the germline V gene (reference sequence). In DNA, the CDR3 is TGTGCCAGCCTGGGACTTCCGCTTTCCTACGAGCAGTACTTC. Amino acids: CASLGLPLSYEQYF.

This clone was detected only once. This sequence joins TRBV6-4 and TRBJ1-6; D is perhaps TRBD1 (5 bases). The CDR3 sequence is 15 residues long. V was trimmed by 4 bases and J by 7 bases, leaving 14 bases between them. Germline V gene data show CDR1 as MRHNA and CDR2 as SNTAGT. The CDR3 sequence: CASSAAGLPNSPLHF. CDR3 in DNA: TGTGCCAGCAGTGCCGCGGGACTTCCGAATTCACCCCTCCACTTT.

Here the CDR3 reads CASSLYRGSYEQYF. The CDR3 DNA reads as TGCGCCAGCAGCTTGTACAGGGGCTCCTACGAGCAGTACTTC. V gene TRBV5-1 combines with J gene TRBJ2-7; 7 nucleotides agree with TRBD1. CDR3 size: 14 residues. CDR1 SGHRS and CDR2 YFSETQ come from the germline V gene. V gave up 1 base and J gave up 0 bases; unmatched junction bases: 1.

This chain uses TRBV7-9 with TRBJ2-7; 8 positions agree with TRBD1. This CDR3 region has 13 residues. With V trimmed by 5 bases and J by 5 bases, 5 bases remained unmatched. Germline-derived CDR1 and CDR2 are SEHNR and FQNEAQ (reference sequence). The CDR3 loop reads CASSRQGIDEQYF. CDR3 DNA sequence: TGTGCCAGCAGCCGACAGGGGATCGACGAGCAGTACTTC. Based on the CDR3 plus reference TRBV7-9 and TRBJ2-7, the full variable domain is DTGVSQNPRHKITKRGQNVTFRCDPISEHNRLYWYRQTLGQGPEFLTYFQNEAQLEKSRLLSDRFSAERPKGSFSTLEIQRTEQGDSAMYLCASSRQGIDEQYFGPGTRLTVT.

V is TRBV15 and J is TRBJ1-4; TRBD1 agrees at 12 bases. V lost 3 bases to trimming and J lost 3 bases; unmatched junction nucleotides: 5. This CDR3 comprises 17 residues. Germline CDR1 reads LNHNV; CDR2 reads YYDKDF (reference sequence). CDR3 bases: TGTGCCACCAGCAGGGGACAGGGGGCGGTTGCTAATGAAAAACTGTTTTTT. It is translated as CATSRGQGAVANEKLFF.

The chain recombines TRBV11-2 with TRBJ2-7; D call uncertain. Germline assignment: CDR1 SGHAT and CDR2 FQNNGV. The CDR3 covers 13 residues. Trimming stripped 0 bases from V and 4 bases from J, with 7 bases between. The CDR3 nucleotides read TGTGCCAGCAGCTTAGATCCCCGGTACGAGCAGTACTTC. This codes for CASSLDPRYEQYF.

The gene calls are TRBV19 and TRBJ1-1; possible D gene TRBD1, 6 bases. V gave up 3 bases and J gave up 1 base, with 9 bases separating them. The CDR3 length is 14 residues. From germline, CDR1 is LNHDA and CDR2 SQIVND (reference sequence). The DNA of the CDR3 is TGTGCCAGTAGTATCCGGACAGCGAACACTGAAGCTTTCTTT. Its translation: CASSIRTANTEAFF.

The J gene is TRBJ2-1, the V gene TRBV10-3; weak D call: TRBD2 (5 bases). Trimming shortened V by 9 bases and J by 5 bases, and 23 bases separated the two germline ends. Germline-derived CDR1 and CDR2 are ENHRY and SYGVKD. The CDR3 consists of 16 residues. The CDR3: CAINTRETPLNNEQFF. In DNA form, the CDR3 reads TGTGCCATTAATACTAGAGAGACGCCTTTGAACAATGAGCAGTTCTTC.